These 7 T cell receptor beta chains were all obtained from the same sample, sequenced in a study of T-cell reconstitution after alpha-beta-depleted transplantation in children. Unique molecular identifiers featured in how the TCRbeta library was prepared. TCRdb called the PCR reads again in MiXCR, with one record for every CDR3 protein. The sample yields about 240,000 distinct CDR3 sequences, more than 10% seen once. The source was PBMCs from the stem cell graft donor, collected from the stem cell graft. The origin of the receptors is a human donor who donated a stem cell graft to a child with acute lymphoblastic leukemia.

This clonotype was detected ten times or more. The chain has TRBV12-3 or TRBV12-4 and TRBJ1-1, with TRBD1 identical over 10 bases. The junction had 10 bases not matched to a gene; V was cut back by 5 bases and J by 4 bases. The CDR3 covers 16 residues. CDR3 in DNA: TGTGCCAGCAGTGCCGGATGGACAGGGGGGCTCACTGAAGCTTTCTTT. Translation gives CASSAGWTGGLTEAFF.

This chain joins TRBV7-2 and TRBJ1-2, with D uncertain. Deletions cut 5 bases from V and 4 bases from J, with 14 bases between. The CDR3 covers 14 residues. The germline V gene encodes CDR1 SGHTA and CDR2 FQGNSA. The CDR3 bases are TGTGCCAGCAGCCCGTCGACGGCCTCCTATGGCTACACCTTC. Its translation: CASSPSTASYGYTF.

The chain combines TRBV11-1 with TRBJ2-5; D unclear. This CDR3 spans 11 amino acids. CDR1 is SGHAT, CDR2 FQDESV, per germline (reference sequence). The V end was cut by 8 bases, the J end by 5 bases, with 9 bases between. The CDR3 DNA is TGTGCCAGCGTATTGAGGGAGACCCAGTACTTC. It yields the protein CASVLRETQYF.

This clonotype was recorded at least ten times. The chain employs TRBV5-1 and TRBJ1-2; D is unresolved. The CDR3 is made up of 15 amino acids. CDR1 and CDR2 (germline): SGHRS, YFSETQ. V dropped 0 bases and J dropped 0 bases, with 9 bases sitting between them. The CDR3 loop reads CASSLVAGANYGYTF. The CDR3 DNA sequence: TGCGCCAGCAGCTTGGTTGCGGGAGCTAACTATGGCTACACCTTC. Full variable domain (remainder filled in from reference TRBV5-1 and TRBJ1-2): KAGVTQTPRYLIKTRGQQVTLSCSPISGHRSVSWYQQTPGQGLQFLFEYFSETQRNKGNFPGRFSGRQFSNSRSEMNVSTLELGDSALYLCASSLVAGANYGYTFGSGTRLTVV.

This clonotype was observed at least ten times. This sequence joins TRBV7-2 and TRBJ1-5; D call uncertain. In germline, CDR1 is SGHTA, CDR2 FQGNSA. V was shortened by 3 bases and J by 2 bases, with 32 bases between the two germline ends. This CDR3 is 22 amino acids long. The CDR3 loop reads CASSFWNGFGFHVSNGNQPQHF. For the CDR3, the DNA is TGTGCCAGCAGCTTTTGGAATGGATTTGGCTTTCACGTCTCGAACGGCAATCAGCCCCAGCATTTT.

This clonotype was counted only a few times. The chain recombines TRBV5-1 with TRBJ2-1; 14 bases line up with TRBD2. After removal of 4 bases from V and 0 bases from J, the junction contained 6 bases not matched to a gene. CDR3 length: 18 amino acids. Germline CDR1 reads SGHRS; CDR2 reads YFSETQ. The CDR3 DNA is TGCGCCAGCAGCGGACTAGCGGGAGGCTTAAGCTCCTACAATGAGCAGTTCTTC. It translates to CASSGLAGGLSSYNEQFF.

This clonotype was seen at least ten times. The chain has TRBV3-1 and TRBJ2-3; 7 nucleotides match TRBD2. CDR3 length equals 17 residues. Germline V CDR1 and CDR2: LGHDT, YNNKEL (reference sequence). The J segment lost 1 base and the V segment lost 0 bases, leaving 7 bases of the junction unmatched. DNA for the CDR3: TGTGCCAGCAGCCAAGATGGTTGGGGGGGAGGCACAGATACGCAGTATTTT. Translating it yields CASSQDGWGGGTDTQYF.